This T cell receptor (beta chain) was found in a study of control samples from healthy donors and cancer patients. The table came from immunoSEQ multiplex PCR; TCRdb's copy has only in-frame clones and leaves some out. Here the sample spans some 130,000 clones, 70% to 90% being singletons. Trimming took 2 bases from V and 3 from J, leaving 18 bases between them. Germline CDR1 reads PRHDT; CDR2 reads FYEKMQ (reference sequence). This CDR3 comprises 17 residues. The sequencing input was blood. The chain recombines TRBV13 with TRBJ2-3; D perhaps matches TRBD1 (6 bases). This clonotype originated in a middle-aged man in good health. The CDR3 spells CASSLQWRGGETDTQYF. The CDR3 DNA is TGTGCCAGCAGCTTACAATGGAGAGGGGGAGAAACAGATACGCAGTATTTT.